This T cell receptor beta chain was sequenced during a study of blood T cell repertoires in COVID-19. Germline assignment: CDR1 SNHLY and CDR2 FYNNEI. CDR3 length: 15 residues. V lost 2 bases and J lost 2, with 12 bases in between. Generated by immunoSEQ multiplex PCR, the TCRdb table keeps only in-frame clones and is missing some. Seen here are 50,000 to 60,000 clones, around 81% observed once, and the top ten hold around a quarter. The receptor was isolated from an elderly woman with COVID-19, enrolled during active disease. Sequencing was done on a sample of peripheral blood. The chain is built from TRBV2 and TRBJ1-2; weak D call: TRBD1 (5 bases). The CDR3 region has the DNA TGTGCCAGCAGTGAAAGGAGGGGACCCAACTATGGCTACACCTTC. This sequence encodes CASSERRGPNYGYTF.